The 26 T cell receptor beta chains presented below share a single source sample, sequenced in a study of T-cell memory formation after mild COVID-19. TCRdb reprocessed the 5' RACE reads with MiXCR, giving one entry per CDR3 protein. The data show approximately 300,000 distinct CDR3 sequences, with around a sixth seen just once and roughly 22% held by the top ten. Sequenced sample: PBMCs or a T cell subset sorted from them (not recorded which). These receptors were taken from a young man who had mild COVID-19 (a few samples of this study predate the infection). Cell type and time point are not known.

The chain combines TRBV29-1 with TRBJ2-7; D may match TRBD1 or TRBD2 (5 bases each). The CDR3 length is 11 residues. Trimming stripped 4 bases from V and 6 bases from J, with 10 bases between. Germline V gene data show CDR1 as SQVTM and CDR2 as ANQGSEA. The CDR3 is CSVASGAEQYF. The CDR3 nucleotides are TGCAGCGTTGCCTCCGGGGCCGAGCAGTACTTC.

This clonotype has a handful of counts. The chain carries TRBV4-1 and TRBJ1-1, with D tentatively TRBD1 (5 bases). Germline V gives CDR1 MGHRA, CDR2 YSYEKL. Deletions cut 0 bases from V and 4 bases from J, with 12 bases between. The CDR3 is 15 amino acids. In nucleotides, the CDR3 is TGCGCCAGCAGCCAAGATGGGGTAGGGGTCACTGAAGCTTTCTTT. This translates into CASSQDGVGVTEAFF.

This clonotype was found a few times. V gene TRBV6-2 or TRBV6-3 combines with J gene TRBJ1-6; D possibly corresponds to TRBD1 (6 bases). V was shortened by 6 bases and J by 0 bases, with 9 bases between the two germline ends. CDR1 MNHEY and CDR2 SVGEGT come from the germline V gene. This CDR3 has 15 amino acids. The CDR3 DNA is TGTGCCAGCAGATGGGGACACTCCTATAATTCACCCCTCCACTTT. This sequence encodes CASRWGHSYNSPLHF.

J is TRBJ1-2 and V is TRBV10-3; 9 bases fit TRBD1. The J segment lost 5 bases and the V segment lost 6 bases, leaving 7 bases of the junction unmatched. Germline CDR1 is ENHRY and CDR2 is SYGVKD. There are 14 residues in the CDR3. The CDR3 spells CAISRDRAEYGYTF. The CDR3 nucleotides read TGTGCCATCAGCCGGGACAGGGCGGAATATGGCTACACCTTC.

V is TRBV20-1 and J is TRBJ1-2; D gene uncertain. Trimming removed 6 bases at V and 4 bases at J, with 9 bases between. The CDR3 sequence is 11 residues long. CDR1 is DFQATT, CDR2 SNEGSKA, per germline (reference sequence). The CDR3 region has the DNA TGCAGTGCCGCCGATATCTATGGCTACACCTTC. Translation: CSAADIYGYTF.

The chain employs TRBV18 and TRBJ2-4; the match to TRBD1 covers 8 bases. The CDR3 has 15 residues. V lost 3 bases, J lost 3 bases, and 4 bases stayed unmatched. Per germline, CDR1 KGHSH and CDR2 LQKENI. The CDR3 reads CASSPAGGSKNIQYF. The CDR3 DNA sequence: TGTGCCAGCTCACCGGCAGGGGGCAGCAAAAACATTCAGTACTTC.

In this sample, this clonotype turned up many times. The CDR3, as DNA: TGCAGTGCTAGGGGGGGGAACATTCAGTACTTC. This sequence encodes CSARGGNIQYF. This chain uses TRBV20-1 with TRBJ2-4; 7 nucleotides match TRBD2. The CDR3 spans 11 residues. Germline lookup yields CDR1 DFQATT and CDR2 SNEGSKA (reference sequence). The V gene end was trimmed by 3 bases and the J gene end by 7 bases; junction bases not matched to a gene: 0.

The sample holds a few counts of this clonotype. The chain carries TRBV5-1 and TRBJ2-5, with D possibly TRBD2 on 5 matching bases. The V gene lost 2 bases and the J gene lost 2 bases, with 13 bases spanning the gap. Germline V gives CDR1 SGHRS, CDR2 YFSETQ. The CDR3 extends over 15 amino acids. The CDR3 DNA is TGCGCCAGCAGCTTTTTCGGGGAAGGACAAGAGACCCAGTACTTC. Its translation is CASSFFGEGQETQYF.

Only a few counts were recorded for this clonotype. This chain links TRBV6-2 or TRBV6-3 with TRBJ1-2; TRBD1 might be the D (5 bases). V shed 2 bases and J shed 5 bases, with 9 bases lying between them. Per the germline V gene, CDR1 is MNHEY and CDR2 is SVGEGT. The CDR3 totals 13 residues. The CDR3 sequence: CASSYPQGYGYTF. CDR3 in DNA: TGTGCCAGCAGTTACCCCCAGGGTTATGGCTACACCTTC.

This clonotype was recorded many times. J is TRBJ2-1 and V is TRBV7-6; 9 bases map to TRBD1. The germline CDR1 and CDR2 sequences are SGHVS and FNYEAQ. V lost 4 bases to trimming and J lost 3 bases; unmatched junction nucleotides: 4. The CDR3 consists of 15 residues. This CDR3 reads CASSSTGGFYNEQFF. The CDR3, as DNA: TGTGCCAGCAGCTCGACAGGGGGATTCTACAATGAGCAGTTCTTC. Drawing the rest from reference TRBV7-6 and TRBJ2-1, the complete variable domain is GAGVSQSPRYKVTKRGQDVALRCDPISGHVSLYWYRQALGQGPEFLTYFNYEAQQDKSGLPNDRFSAERPEGSISTLTIQRTEQRDSAMYRCASSSTGGFYNEQFFGPGTRLTVL.

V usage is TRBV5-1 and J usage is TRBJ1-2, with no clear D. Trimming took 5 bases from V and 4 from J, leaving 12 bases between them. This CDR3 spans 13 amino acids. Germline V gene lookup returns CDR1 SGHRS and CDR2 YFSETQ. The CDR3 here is CASSPDGRYGYTF. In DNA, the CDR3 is TGCGCCAGCAGTCCAGACGGTCGCTATGGCTACACCTTC.

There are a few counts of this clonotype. The CDR3 spells CASSGTGGWTDTQYF. The CDR3 DNA reads TGTGCCAGCAGTGGAACAGGGGGCTGGACAGATACGCAGTATTTT. V and J are TRBV6-2 or TRBV6-3 and TRBJ2-3; 9 nucleotides match TRBD1. The CDR3 sequence is 15 residues long. Germline V gene sequence: CDR1 MNHEY, CDR2 SVGEGT. With 5 bases clipped from V and 3 bases from J, the junction kept 6 bases outside the gene matches.

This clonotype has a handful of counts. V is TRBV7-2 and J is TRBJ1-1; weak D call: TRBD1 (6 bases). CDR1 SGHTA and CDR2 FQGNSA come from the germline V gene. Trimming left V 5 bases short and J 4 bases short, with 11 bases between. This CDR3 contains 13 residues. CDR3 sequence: CASSAGVRTEAFF. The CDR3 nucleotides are TGTGCCAGCAGCGCAGGGGTCCGCACTGAAGCTTTCTTT.

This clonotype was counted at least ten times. DNA of the CDR3: TGTGCCAGCAGCTTCGGGGGGGCCGGGGAGACCCAGTACTTC. Translation: CASSFGGAGETQYF. The chain carries TRBV11-2 and TRBJ2-5; TRBD2 agrees at 8 bases. The trim removed 3 bases at V and 5 bases at J, leaving 5 bases unmatched. Germline V lookup: CDR1 SGHAT, CDR2 FQNNGV. The CDR3 is made up of 14 amino acids.

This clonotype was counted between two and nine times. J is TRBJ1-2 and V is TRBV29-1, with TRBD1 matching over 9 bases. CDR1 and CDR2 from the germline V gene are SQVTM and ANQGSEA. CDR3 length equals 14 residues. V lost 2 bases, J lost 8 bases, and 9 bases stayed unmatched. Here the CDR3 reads CSVESGTGSRGYTF. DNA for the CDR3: TGCAGCGTTGAATCGGGGACAGGGTCGAGGGGCTACACCTTC.

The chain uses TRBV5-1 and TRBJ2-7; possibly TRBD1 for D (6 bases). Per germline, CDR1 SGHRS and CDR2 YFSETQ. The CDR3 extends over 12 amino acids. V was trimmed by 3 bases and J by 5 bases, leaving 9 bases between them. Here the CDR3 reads CASSYPGDEQYF. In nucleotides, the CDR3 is TGCGCCAGCAGCTATCCAGGGGACGAGCAGTACTTC.

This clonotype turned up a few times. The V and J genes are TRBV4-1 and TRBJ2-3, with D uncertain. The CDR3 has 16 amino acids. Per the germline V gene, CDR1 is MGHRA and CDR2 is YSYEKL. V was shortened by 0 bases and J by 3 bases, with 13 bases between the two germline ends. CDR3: CASSQEQSPSTDTQYF. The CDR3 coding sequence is TGCGCCAGCAGCCAAGAACAGTCCCCTTCGACAGATACGCAGTATTTT.

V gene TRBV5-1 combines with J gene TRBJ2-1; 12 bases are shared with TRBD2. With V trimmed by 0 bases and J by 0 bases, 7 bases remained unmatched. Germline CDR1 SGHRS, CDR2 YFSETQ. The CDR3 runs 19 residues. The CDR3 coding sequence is TGCGCCAGCAGCTTGGGGCTAGCGGGGGGGCAGAGCTCCTACAATGAGCAGTTCTTC. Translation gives CASSLGLAGGQSSYNEQFF.

The CDR3 reads CASSTEPLRGYTF. CDR3 DNA sequence: TGTGCCAGCAGCACGGAGCCGCTACGAGGCTACACCTTC. The chain carries TRBV7-9 and TRBJ1-2; D gene uncertain. This CDR3 is 13 amino acids long. Germline CDR1 and CDR2: SEHNR and FQNEAQ (reference sequence). The germline V and J ends were trimmed by 5 bases and 8 bases, with 15 bases remaining between them.

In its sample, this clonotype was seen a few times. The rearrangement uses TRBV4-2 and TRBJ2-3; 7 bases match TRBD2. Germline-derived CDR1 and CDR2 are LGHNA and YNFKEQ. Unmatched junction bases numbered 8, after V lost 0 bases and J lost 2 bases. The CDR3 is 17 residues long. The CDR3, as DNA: TGTGCCAGCAGCCAAGAGGCCAGCGGGGTACACACAGATACGCAGTATTTT. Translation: CASSQEASGVHTDTQYF.

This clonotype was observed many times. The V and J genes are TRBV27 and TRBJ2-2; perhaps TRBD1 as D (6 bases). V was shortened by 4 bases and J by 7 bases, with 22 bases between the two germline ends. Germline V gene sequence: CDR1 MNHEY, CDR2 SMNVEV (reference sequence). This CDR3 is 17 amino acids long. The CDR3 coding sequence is TGTGCCAGCAGTTCGCCGGAAACAGGGATGGGCGGCGGGGAGCTGTTTTTT. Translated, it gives CASSSPETGMGGGELFF.

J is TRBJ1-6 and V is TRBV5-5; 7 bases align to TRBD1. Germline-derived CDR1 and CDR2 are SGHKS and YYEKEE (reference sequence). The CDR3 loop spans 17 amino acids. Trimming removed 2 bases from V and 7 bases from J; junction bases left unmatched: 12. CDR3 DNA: TGTGCCAGCAGCTTCGGATTCGACAGGGTGATGAATTCACCCCTCCACTTT. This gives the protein CASSFGFDRVMNSPLHF.

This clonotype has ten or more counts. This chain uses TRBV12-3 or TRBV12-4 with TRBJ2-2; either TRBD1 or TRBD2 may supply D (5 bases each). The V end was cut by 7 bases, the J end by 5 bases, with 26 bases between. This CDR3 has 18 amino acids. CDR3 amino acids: CASKGPIAGDLLTGELFF. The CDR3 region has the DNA TGTGCCAGCAAGGGTCCTATAGCCGGGGACCTATTGACCGGGGAGCTGTTTTTT.

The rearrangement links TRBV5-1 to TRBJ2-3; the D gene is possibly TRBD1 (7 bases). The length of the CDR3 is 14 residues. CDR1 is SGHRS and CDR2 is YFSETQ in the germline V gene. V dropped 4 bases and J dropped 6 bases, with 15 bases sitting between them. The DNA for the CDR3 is TGCGCCAGCAGCAATGACAGGGCGGGGGATACGCAGTATTTT. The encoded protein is CASSNDRAGDTQYF.

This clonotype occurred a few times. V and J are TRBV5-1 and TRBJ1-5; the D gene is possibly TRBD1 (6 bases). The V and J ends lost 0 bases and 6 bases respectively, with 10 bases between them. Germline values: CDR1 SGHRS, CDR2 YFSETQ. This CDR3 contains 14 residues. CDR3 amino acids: CASSLGEGGQPQHF. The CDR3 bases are TGCGCCAGCAGCTTGGGCGAGGGGGGTCAGCCCCAGCATTTT. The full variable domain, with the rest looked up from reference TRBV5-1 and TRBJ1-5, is KAGVTQTPRYLIKTRGQQVTLSCSPISGHRSVSWYQQTPGQGLQFLFEYFSETQRNKGNFPGRFSGRQFSNSRSEMNVSTLELGDSALYLCASSLGEGGQPQHFGDGTRLSIL.

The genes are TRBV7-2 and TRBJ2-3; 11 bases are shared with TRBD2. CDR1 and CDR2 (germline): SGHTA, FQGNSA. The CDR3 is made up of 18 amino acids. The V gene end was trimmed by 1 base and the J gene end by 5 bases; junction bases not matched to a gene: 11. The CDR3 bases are TGTGCCAGCAGCTTAGGGTTTGTCCTAGCGGGGGGCCAAGATACGCAGTATTTT. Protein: CASSLGFVLAGGQDTQYF.